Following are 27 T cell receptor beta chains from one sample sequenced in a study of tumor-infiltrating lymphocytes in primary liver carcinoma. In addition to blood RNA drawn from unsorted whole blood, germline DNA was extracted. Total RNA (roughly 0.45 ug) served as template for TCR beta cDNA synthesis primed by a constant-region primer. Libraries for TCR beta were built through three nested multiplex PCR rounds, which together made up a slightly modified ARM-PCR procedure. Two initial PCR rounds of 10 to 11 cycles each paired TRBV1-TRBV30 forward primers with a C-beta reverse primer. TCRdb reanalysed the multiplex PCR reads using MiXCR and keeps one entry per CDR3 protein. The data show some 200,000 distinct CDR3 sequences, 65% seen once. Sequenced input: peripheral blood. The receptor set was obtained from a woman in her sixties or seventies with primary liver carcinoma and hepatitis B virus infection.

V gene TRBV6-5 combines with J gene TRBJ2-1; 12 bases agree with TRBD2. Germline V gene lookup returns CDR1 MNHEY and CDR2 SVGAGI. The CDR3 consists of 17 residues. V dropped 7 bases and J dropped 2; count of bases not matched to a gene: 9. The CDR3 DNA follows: TGTGCCAGCACCTGGACTAGCGGGATAGGCGCCTACAATGAGCAGTTCTTC. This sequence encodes CASTWTSGIGAYNEQFF.

This chain's CDR3 is CASRPQRAQETQYF. CDR3 coding DNA: TGTGCCAGCCGCCCCCAACGGGCTCAAGAGACCCAGTACTTC. V and J are TRBV11-2 and TRBJ2-5; D call uncertain. CDR3 length: 14 residues. Germline CDR1 is SGHAT and CDR2 is FQNNGV. Deletions cut 8 bases from V and 2 bases from J, with 15 bases between.

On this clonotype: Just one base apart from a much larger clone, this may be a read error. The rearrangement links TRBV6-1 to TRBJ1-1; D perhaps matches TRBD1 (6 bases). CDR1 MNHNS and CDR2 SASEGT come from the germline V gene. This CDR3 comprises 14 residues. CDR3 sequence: CANSDLQGVTEAFF. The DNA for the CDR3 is TGTGCCAACAGTGACTTACAGGGAGTCACTGAAGCTTTCTTT.

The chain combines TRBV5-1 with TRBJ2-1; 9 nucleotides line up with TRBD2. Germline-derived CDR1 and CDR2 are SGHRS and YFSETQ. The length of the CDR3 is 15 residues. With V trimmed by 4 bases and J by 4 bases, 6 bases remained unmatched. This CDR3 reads CASSLAGKSYNEQFF. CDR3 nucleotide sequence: TGCGCCAGCAGCCTAGCGGGAAAATCGTACAATGAGCAGTTCTTC.

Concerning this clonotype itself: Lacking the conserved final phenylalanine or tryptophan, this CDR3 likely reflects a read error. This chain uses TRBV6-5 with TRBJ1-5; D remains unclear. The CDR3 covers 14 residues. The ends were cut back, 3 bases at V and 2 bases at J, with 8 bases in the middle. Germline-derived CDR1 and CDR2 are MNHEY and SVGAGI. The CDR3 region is CASSYPGGNQPQHL. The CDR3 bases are TGTGCCAGCAGTTATCCCGGAGGCAATCAGCCCCAGCATTTG.

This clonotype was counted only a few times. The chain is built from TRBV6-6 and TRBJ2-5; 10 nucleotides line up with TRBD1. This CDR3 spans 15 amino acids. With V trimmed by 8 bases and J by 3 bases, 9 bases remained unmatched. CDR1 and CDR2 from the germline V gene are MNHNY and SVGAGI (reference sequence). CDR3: CASLRTGGNKETQYF. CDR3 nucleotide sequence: TGTGCCAGCCTTCGGACAGGGGGGAATAAAGAGACCCAGTACTTC.

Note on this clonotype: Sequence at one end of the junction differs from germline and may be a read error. The chain's CDR3 is CDSGSLGLEAHYEQYF. The CDR3 DNA sequence: TGTGACAGCGGCTCCCTGGGACTGGAGGCCCACTACGAGCAGTACTTC. This chain links TRBV11-2 with TRBJ2-7, with D possibly matching TRBD2 (6 bases). Germline V CDR1 and CDR2: SGHAT, FQNNGV. The CDR3 consists of 16 residues.

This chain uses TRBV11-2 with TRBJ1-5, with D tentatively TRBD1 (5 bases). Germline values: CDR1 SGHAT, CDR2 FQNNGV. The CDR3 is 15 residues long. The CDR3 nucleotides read TGTACCGGCAGCCGTACAGGAGTTAGCAATCAGCCCCAGCATTTT. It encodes CTGSRTGVSNQPQHF.

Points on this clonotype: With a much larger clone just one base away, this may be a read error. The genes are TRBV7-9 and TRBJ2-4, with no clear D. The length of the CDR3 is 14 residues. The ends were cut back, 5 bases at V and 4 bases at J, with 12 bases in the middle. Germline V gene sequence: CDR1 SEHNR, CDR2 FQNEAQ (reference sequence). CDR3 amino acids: CASSIGPGKNIQYF. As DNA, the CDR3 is TGTGCCAGCAGCATAGGGCCCGGAAAAAACATTCAGTACTTC.

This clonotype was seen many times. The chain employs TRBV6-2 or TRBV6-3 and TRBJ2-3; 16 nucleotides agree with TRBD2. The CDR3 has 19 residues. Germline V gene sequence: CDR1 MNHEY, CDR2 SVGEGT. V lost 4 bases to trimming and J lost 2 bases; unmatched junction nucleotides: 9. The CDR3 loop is CASSSAGTSGRAYTDTQYF. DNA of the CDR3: TGTGCCAGCAGTTCCGCCGGGACTAGCGGGAGGGCCTACACAGATACGCAGTATTTT.

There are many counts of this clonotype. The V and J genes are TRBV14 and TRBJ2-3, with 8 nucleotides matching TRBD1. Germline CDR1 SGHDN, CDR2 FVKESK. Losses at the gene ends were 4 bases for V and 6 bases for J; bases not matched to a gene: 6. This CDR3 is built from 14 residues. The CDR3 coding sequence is TGTGCCAGCAGCCGAAGAACAGGGGGGGATACGCAGTATTTT. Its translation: CASSRRTGGDTQYF. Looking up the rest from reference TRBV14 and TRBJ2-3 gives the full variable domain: EAGVTQFPSHSVIEKGQTVTLRCDPISGHDNLYWYRRVMGKEIKFLLHFVKESKQDESGMPNNRFLAERTGGTYSTLKVQPAELEDSGVYFCASSRRTGGDTQYFGPGTRLTVL.

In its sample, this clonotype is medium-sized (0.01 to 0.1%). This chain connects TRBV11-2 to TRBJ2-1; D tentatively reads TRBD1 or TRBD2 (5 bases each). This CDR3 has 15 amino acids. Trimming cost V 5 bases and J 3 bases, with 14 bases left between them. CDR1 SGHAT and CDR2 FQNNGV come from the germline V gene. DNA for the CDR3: TGTGCCAGCAGCACGGGGCGTAGGTACTACAATGAGCAGTTCTTC. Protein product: CASSTGRRYYNEQFF.

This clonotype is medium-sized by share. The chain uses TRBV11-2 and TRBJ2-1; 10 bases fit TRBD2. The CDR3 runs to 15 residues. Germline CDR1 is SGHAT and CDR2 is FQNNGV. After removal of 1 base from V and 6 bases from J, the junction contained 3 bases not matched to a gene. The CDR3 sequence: CASSLVSSGSNEQFF. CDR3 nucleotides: TGTGCCAGCAGCTTAGTGTCTAGCGGGAGCAATGAGCAGTTCTTC.

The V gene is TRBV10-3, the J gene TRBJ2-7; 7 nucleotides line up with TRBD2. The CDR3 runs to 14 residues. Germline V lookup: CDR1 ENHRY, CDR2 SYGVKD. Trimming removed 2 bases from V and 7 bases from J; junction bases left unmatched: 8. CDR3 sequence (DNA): TGTGCCATCAGTGAGGCAAGGGAGGGTGAGGAGCAGTACTTC. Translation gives CAISEAREGEEQYF.

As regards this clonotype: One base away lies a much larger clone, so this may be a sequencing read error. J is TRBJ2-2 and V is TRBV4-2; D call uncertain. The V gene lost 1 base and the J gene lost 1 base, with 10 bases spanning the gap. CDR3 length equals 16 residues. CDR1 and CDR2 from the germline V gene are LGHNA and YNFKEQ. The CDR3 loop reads CASSQGACMNTGELFF. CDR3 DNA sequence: TGTGCCAGCAGCCAAGGGGCCTGTATGAACACCGGGGAGCTGTTTTTT.

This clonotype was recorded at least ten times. The CDR3 sequence is CASGVAGGSSYEQYF. The CDR3 DNA is TGCGCCAGTGGGGTAGCGGGGGGGAGCTCCTACGAGCAGTACTTC. The J gene is TRBJ2-7, the V gene TRBV10-2; the match to TRBD2 covers 11 bases. With 9 bases clipped from V and 0 bases from J, the junction kept 7 bases outside the gene matches. The CDR3 totals 15 residues. Per the germline V gene, CDR1 is WSHSY and CDR2 is SAAADI.

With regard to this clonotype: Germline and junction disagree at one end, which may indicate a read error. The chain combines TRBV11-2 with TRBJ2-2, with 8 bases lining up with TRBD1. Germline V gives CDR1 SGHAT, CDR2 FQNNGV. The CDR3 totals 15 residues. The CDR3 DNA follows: TGTGCCAGTAGCCCCAGGGGGCGCGGCACCGGGGAGCTGTCTTTT. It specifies CASSPRGRGTGELSF.

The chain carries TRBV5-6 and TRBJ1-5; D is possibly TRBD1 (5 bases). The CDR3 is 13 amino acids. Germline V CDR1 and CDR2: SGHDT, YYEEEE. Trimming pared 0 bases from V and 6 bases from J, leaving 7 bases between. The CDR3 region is CASSLGGGQPQHF. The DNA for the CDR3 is TGTGCCAGCAGCTTGGGGGGGGGTCAGCCCCAGCATTTT.

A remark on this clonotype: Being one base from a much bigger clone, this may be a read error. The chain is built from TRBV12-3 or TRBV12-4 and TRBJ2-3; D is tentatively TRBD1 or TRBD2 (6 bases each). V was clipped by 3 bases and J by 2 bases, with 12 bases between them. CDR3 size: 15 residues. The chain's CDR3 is CASSFGGDHTDTQYF. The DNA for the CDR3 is TGTGCCAGCAGTTTCGGGGGCGATCACACAGATACGCAGTATTTT.

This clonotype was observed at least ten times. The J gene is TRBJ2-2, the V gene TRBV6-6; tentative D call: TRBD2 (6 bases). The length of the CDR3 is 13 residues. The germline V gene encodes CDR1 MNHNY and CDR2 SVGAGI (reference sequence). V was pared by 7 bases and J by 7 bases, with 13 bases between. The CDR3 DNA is TGTGCCAGCACCACTAGCTGGGGCGGGGAGCTGTTTTTT. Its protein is CASTTSWGGELFF.

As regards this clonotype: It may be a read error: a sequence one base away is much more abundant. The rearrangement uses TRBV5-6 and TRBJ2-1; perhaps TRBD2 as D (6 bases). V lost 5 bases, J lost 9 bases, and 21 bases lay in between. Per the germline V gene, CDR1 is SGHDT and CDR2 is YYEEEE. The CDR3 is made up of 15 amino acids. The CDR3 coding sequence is TGTGCCAGCAGGGATCTAGTGGGAGGTCTCTCTGAGCAGTTCTTC. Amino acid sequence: CASRDLVGGLSEQFF.

This CDR3 is CASSLGQRYTDTQYF. The CDR3 region has the DNA TGTGCCAGCAGCTTGGGACAGAGGTACACAGATACGCAGTATTTT. V is TRBV5-6 and J is TRBJ2-3; D is perhaps TRBD1 (5 bases). The germline V gene encodes CDR1 SGHDT and CDR2 YYEEEE. The length of the CDR3 is 15 residues. Deletions cut 0 bases from V and 2 bases from J, with 10 bases between.

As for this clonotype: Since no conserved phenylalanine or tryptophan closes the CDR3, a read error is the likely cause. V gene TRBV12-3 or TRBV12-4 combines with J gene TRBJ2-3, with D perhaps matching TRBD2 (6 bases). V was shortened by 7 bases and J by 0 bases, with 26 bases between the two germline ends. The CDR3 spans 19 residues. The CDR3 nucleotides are TGTGCCAGCACCCGACGGGAGCTAGTCAAGTGGGCGAGCACAGATACGCAGTATTTA. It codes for CASTRRELVKWASTDTQYL.

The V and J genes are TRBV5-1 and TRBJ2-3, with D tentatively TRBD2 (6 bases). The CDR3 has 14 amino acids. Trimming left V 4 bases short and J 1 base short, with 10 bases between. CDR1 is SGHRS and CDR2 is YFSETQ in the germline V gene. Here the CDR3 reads CASSPAGRTDTQYF. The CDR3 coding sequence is TGCGCCAGCAGCCCGGCGGGGCGCACAGATACGCAGTATTTT.

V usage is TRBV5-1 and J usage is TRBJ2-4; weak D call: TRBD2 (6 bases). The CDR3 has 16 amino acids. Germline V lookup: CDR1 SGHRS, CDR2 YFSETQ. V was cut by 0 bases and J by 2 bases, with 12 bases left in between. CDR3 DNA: TGCGCCAGCAGCTTGGGGGGGGAATCAACCAAAAACATTCAGTACTTC. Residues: CASSLGGESTKNIQYF.

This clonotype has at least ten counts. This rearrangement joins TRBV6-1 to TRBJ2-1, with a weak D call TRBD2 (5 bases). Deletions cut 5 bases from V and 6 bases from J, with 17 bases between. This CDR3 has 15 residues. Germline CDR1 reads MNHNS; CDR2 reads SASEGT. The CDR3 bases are TGTGCCAGCAGTAAACCCGAGGGCCTAGTCAATGAGCAGTTCTTC. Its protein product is CASSKPEGLVNEQFF.

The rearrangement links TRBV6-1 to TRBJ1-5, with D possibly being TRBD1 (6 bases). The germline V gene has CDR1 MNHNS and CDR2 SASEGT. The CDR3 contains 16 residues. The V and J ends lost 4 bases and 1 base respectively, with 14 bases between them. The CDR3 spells CASSGRGGRSNQPQHF. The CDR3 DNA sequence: TGTGCCAGCAGTGGGAGAGGGGGTCGGAGCAATCAGCCCCAGCATTTT.